The 23 T cell receptor beta chains below all came from one sample that was sequenced in a study of blood T cell repertoires in COVID-19. Sequencing used immunoSEQ multiplex PCR; TCRdb keeps in-frame clones, though not all of them. The sample holds approximately 300,000 clones; around 90% are singletons and the top ten take 18%. The specimen sequenced was PBMCs or T cells enriched from blood (not recorded which). Receptors originate from a woman aged 25-40 years who had recovered from COVID-19.

This clone was detected only once. The chain carries TRBV28 and TRBJ2-2, with TRBD1 identical over 7 bases. Germline V lookup: CDR1 MDHEN, CDR2 SYDVKM. The V gene end was trimmed by 8 bases and the J gene end by 5 bases; junction bases not matched to a gene: 8. The CDR3 covers 14 residues. CDR3 DNA sequence: TGTGCCAGCCGGATGACAGGGAAGACCGGGGAGCTGTTTTTT. Translation: CASRMTGKTGELFF.

The CDR3 coding sequence is TGTGCCAGCAGTTACTCCGGGAGGAACACTGAAGCTTTCTTT. It encodes CASSYSGRNTEAFF. The V and J genes are TRBV6-5 and TRBJ1-1; no reliable D call. Germline V gene sequence: CDR1 MNHEY, CDR2 SVGAGI. The CDR3 length is 14 residues. V dropped 0 bases and J dropped 1 base, with 6 bases sitting between them.

This chain links TRBV29-1 with TRBJ1-1; no clear D. V gave up 4 bases and J gave up 1 base, with 10 bases separating them. The germline V gene has CDR1 SQVTM and CDR2 ANQGSEA. This CDR3 has 13 residues. CDR3 in amino acids: CSVVLWRNTEAFF. CDR3 bases: TGCAGCGTTGTTTTATGGAGGAACACTGAAGCTTTCTTT.

The rearrangement links TRBV4-3 to TRBJ2-3, with 10 bases lining up with TRBD2. V lost 1 base to trimming and J lost 1 base; unmatched junction nucleotides: 8. The CDR3 has 18 residues. The germline V gene encodes CDR1 LGHNA and CDR2 YSLEER. DNA for the CDR3: TGCGCCAGCAGCCAAGTGGGGCTAGCGGGAGATGGCACAGATACGCAGTATTTT. This codes for CASSQVGLAGDGTDTQYF.

The rearrangement uses TRBV12-1 and TRBJ2-1; the D call in the table, TRBD2, was not verified against the DNA. TRBV12-1 is designated a pseudogene. The CDR3 sequence is 17 residues long. This CDR3 reads CASSLGSTSGNIYEQFF. Here the CDR3 DNA reads TGTGCCAGCAGCTTGGGGTCGACTAGCGGGAATATCTATGAGCAGTTCTTC.

This clone was observed a single time. The chain is built from TRBV7-2 and TRBJ1-3; D remains unclear. The CDR3 is 18 amino acids. Germline CDR1 reads SGHTA; CDR2 reads FQGNSA. V shed 2 bases and J shed 3 bases, with 20 bases lying between them. Written as DNA, the CDR3 is TGTGCCAGCAGCTTAAATGTGCGGGGTCTGGCCAGTGGAAACACCATATATTTT. This encodes CASSLNVRGLASGNTIYF.

The genes are TRBV7-9 and TRBJ2-3; D may be TRBD1 (6 bases). The CDR3 runs to 14 residues. The V end was cut by 5 bases, the J end by 0 bases, with 9 bases between. Germline CDR1 SEHNR, CDR2 FQNEAQ (reference sequence). For the CDR3, the DNA is TGTGCCAGCAGCCCCCAGGGGAGCACAGATACGCAGTATTTT. As protein: CASSPQGSTDTQYF.

The chain recombines TRBV28 with TRBJ1-3, with D possibly matching TRBD1 (5 bases). The CDR3 has 15 amino acids. V was clipped by 6 bases and J by 7 bases, with 19 bases between them. Germline CDR1 reads MDHEN; CDR2 reads SYDVKM. The CDR3, as DNA: TGTGCCAGCAGCTTTAGGGGTTCCCCTAGGAACACCATATATTTT. Its protein is CASSFRGSPRNTIYF.

The CDR3 reads CASSLGVSRDNEQFF. The CDR3 DNA sequence: TGCGCCAGCAGCTTGGGTGTTAGCAGAGACAATGAGCAGTTCTTC. The V call is TRBV5-1, the J call TRBJ2-1; D is undetermined. Deletions cut 0 bases from V and 5 bases from J, with 12 bases between. The germline V gene encodes CDR1 SGHRS and CDR2 YFSETQ. The CDR3 runs to 15 residues.

The rearrangement joins TRBV2 to TRBJ1-1, with D possibly matching TRBD1 (5 bases). Germline V CDR1 and CDR2: SNHLY, FYNNEI. V lost 5 bases to trimming and J lost 10 bases, with 14 bases between them. The CDR3 covers 12 residues. CDR3 region: CASSPLRGGAFF. The CDR3 bases are TGTGCCAGCAGTCCCCTGCGGGGGGGAGCTTTCTTT.

The rearrangement uses TRBV29-1 and TRBJ1-2; 7 bases align to TRBD1. The CDR3 runs 12 residues. Looked up from germline, CDR1 is SQVTM and CDR2 is ANQGSEA. V shed 6 bases and J 5 bases; nucleotides not matched to a gene: 6. The CDR3 loop reads CSVATGSYGYTF. In DNA, the CDR3 is TGCAGCGTCGCGACAGGGAGTTATGGCTACACCTTC.

The chain combines TRBV11-2 with TRBJ1-1, with D unclear. V lost 5 bases and J lost 0, with 7 bases in between. There are 13 residues in the CDR3. Germline lookup yields CDR1 SGHAT and CDR2 FQNNGV. The CDR3 reads CASSRQLNTEAFF. The DNA for the CDR3 is TGTGCCAGCAGCCGTCAGTTGAACACTGAAGCTTTCTTT.

The chain employs TRBV29-1 and TRBJ1-1, with D perhaps matching TRBD1 (5 bases). From germline, CDR1 is SQVTM and CDR2 ANQGSEA. Between the trimmed V and J ends, which lost 1 base and 0 bases, there was a span of 9 bases. This CDR3 is 14 amino acids long. CDR3 protein: CSVEGGGMNTEAFF. In nucleotides, the CDR3 is TGCAGCGTTGAAGGGGGGGGGATGAACACTGAAGCTTTCTTT.

The chain is built from TRBV18 and TRBJ2-1, with TRBD1 identical over 9 bases. Per germline, CDR1 KGHSH and CDR2 LQKENI. The CDR3 is 17 residues long. V lost 6 bases, J lost 0 bases, and 9 bases stayed unmatched. The CDR3 reads CASSQTTGGSSYNEQFF. CDR3 bases: TGTGCCAGCTCCCAAACGACAGGGGGAAGCTCCTACAATGAGCAGTTCTTC.

This chain uses TRBV5-3 with TRBJ2-3; 8 bases are shared with TRBD2. TRBV5-3 is filed as an ORF, its function uncertain. The CDR3 runs 18 residues. V gave up 4 bases and J gave up 4 bases; unmatched junction bases: 17. CDR3 sequence: CARSPGDLAGGRADTQYF. The CDR3 DNA sequence: TGTGCCAGAAGCCCCGGCGACTTGGCGGGGGGCAGGGCAGATACGCAGTATTTT.

V gene TRBV11-3 combines with J gene TRBJ1-1; D ambiguous. V dropped 5 bases and J dropped 5 bases, with 15 bases sitting between them. CDR1 is SGHNT, CDR2 YENEEA, per germline. CDR3 length: 14 amino acids. In DNA form, the CDR3 reads TGTGCCAGCAGCATGCGGGGTGAATCGACTGAAGCTTTCTTT. It yields the protein CASSMRGESTEAFF.

The rearrangement links TRBV7-6 to TRBJ1-2; D might be TRBD1 (6 bases). Germline V gene lookup returns CDR1 SGHVS and CDR2 FNYEAQ. This CDR3 is built from 13 residues. The germline V and J ends were trimmed by 6 bases and 7 bases, with 15 bases remaining between them. This CDR3 reads CASSFGGHSGYTF. The DNA of the CDR3 is TGTGCCAGCAGTTTCGGGGGGCACAGTGGCTACACCTTC.

The genes are TRBV23-1 and TRBJ2-7; 11 nucleotides match TRBD1. TRBV23-1 is classed as an ORF, of uncertain function. The CDR3 consists of 16 residues. J lost 5 bases, V lost 2 bases, and 8 bases had no gene match. The CDR3 bases are TGCGCCAGCAGTCAAAGGACAGGGGGCGAAGGCCACGAGCAGTACTTC. This gives the protein CASSQRTGGEGHEQYF.

This clone was seen a single time. This chain uses TRBV19 with TRBJ1-1, with TRBD1 as a possible D gene (5 bases). This CDR3 spans 13 amino acids. Trimming took 6 bases from V and 8 from J, leaving 16 bases between them. Germline CDR1 LNHDA, CDR2 SQIVND (reference sequence). The CDR3 loop reads CASSPTGHNEAFF. CDR3 coding DNA: TGTGCCAGTAGCCCGACCGGACACAACGAAGCTTTCTTT.

The chain carries TRBV11-2 and TRBJ1-6, with D unclear. Germline CDR1 is SGHAT and CDR2 is FQNNGV. The CDR3 has 15 amino acids. The germline V and J ends were trimmed by 0 bases and 4 bases, with 7 bases remaining between them. The CDR3 coding sequence is TGTGCCAGCAGCTTAGAGGCAGTTTATAATTCACCCCTCCACTTT. Its translation: CASSLEAVYNSPLHF.

This clone was seen once. The chain is built from TRBV7-2 and TRBJ2-1, with a weak D call TRBD1 (8 bases). Looked up from germline, CDR1 is SGHTA and CDR2 is FQGNSA. The CDR3 totals 16 residues. Trimming removed 4 bases from V and 3 bases from J, with 16 bases in between. CDR3 in amino acids: CASSSQGAGVYNEQFF. In nucleotides, the CDR3 is TGTGCCAGCAGCTCCCAGGGGGCGGGGGTCTACAATGAGCAGTTCTTC.

The rearrangement links TRBV25-1 to TRBJ2-2; possibly TRBD2 for D (5 bases). Trimming pared 3 bases from V and 1 base from J, leaving 12 bases between. CDR1 and CDR2 from the germline V gene are MGHDK and SYGVNS. This CDR3 spans 16 amino acids. The CDR3 DNA reads as TGTGCCAGCAGTGATAGTCGGGCGGGGAACACCGGGGAGCTGTTTTTT. Protein: CASSDSRAGNTGELFF.

The chain uses TRBV13 and TRBJ1-5; the D gene is possibly TRBD1 (5 bases). This CDR3 has 15 residues. Germline V gene data show CDR1 as PRHDT and CDR2 as FYEKMQ (reference sequence). The V end was cut by 5 bases, the J end by 6 bases, with 17 bases between. CDR3 amino acids: CASSPGPREGQPQHF. CDR3 coding DNA: TGTGCCAGCAGCCCGGGACCGAGGGAGGGTCAGCCCCAGCATTTT.